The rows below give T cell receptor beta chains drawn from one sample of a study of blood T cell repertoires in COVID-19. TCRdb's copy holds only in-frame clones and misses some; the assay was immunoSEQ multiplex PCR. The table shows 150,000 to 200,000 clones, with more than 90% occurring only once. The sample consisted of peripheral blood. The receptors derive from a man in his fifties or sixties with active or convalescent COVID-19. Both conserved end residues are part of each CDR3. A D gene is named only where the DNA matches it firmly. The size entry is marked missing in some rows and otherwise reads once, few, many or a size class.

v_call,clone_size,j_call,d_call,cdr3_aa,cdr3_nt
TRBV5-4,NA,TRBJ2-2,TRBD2,CASSREILAGVGGELFF,TGTGCCAGCAGCCGAGAGATACTAGCGGGAGTCGGCGGGGAGCTGTTTTTT
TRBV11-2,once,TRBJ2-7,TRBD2,CASSLGGNEQYF,TGTGCCAGCAGCTTGGGGGGGAACGAGCAGTACTTC
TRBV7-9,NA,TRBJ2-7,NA,CASSLNAGYYEQYF,TGTGCCAGCAGCTTGAACGCAGGTTACTACGAGCAGTACTTC
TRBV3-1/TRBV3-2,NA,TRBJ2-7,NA,CASSQDSMEQYF,TGTGCCAGCAGCCAAGATTCTATGGAGCAGTACTTC
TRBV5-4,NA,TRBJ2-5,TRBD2,CASSWGLAGGQETQYF,TGTGCCAGCAGCTGGGGGCTAGCGGGTGGACAAGAGACCCAGTACTTC
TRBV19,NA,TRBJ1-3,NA,CASSGTLAISGNTIYF,TGTGCCAGTAGTGGGACTCTGGCCATCTCTGGAAACACCATATATTTT
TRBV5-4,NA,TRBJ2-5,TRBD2,CASSFRHGGDETQYF,TGTGCCAGCAGCTTCCGACATGGGGGGGATGAGACCCAGTACTTC
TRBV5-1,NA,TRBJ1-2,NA,CASRPGSENYGYTF,TGCGCCAGCAGACCGGGTTCAGAAAACTATGGCTACACCTTC
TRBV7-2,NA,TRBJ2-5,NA,CASSQAETQYF,TGTGCCAGCAGCCAGGCAGAGACCCAGTACTTC
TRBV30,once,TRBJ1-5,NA,CAWSVSGYSNQPQHF,TGTGCCTGGAGTGTCTCAGGATATAGCAATCAGCCCCAGCATTTT
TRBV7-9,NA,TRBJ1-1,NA,CASTTGKAEAFF,TGTGCCAGCACCACAGGGAAGGCTGAAGCTTTCTTT
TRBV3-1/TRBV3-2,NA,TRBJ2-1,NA,CASSPSGSRNEQFF,TGTGCCAGCAGCCCGAGTGGGAGTAGGAATGAGCAGTTCTTC
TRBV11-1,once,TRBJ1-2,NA,CASSRPGGASNYGYTF,TGTGCCAGCAGCCGACCTGGAGGAGCTAGTAACTATGGCTACACCTTC
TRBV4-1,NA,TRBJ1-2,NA,CASSPGLVRGEILYGYTF,TGCGCCAGCAGCCCAGGGTTGGTCAGGGGCGAAATCCTGTATGGCTACACCTTC
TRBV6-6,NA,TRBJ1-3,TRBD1,CASRDRKMSGNTIYF,TGTGCCAGCCGGGACAGGAAAATGTCTGGAAACACCATATATTTT
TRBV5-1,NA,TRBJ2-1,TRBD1,CASSLQGVAYNEQFF,TGCGCCAGCAGCCTACAGGGGGTCGCCTACAATGAGCAGTTCTTC
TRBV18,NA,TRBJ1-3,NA,CASSPWQQGVSGNTIYF,TGTGCCAGCTCACCATGGCAACAGGGCGTCTCTGGAAACACCATATATTTT
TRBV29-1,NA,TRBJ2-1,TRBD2,CSVEASGSETYNEQFF,TGCAGCGTTGAGGCTAGCGGGAGTGAGACCTACAATGAGCAGTTCTTC
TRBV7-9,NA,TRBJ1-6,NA,CASSWQGNSPLHF,TGTGCCAGCAGCTGGCAGGGGAATTCACCCCTCCACTTT
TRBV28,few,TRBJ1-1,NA,CASSFVPGDTEAFF,TGTGCCAGCAGTTTCGTGCCAGGGGACACTGAAGCTTTCTTT
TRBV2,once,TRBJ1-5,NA,CASSGQDGQPQHF,TGTGCCAGCAGTGGGCAGGATGGGCAGCCCCAGCATTTT
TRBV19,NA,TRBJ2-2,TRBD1,CASRSRGLGELFF,TGTGCCAGTAGGTCCAGGGGGCTCGGGGAGCTGTTTTTT
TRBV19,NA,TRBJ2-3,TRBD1,CASSQRQGSDTQYF,TGTGCCAGTAGTCAAAGACAGGGCTCAGATACGCAGTATTTT
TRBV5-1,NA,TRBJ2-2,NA,CASSSQDSGELFF,TGCGCCAGCAGCTCCCAGGATTCAGGGGAGCTGTTTTTT
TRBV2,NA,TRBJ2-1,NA,CASSQNNEQFF,TGTGCCAGCAGTCAAAACAATGAGCAGTTCTTC
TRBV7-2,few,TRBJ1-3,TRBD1,CASSLNPDRGDTIYF,TGTGCCAGCAGCTTAAACCCGGACAGGGGAGACACCATATATTTT
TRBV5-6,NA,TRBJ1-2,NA,CASSLRGTGPGGYTF,TGTGCCAGCAGCTTGAGGGGAACAGGCCCCGGGGGCTACACCTTC
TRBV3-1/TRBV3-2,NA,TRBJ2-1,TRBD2,CASSQTSGSMFF,TGTGCCAGCAGCCAGACTAGCGGGAGTATGTTCTTC
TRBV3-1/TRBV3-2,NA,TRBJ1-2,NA,CASSHPGEGFYTF,TGTGCCAGCAGCCACCCGGGGGAAGGCTTCTACACCTTC
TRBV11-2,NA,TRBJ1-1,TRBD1,CASSLGGTGEVEAFF,TGTGCCAGCAGCTTAGGGGGGACAGGGGAGGTTGAAGCTTTCTTT
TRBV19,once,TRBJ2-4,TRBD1,CASSARSGQGVAKNIQYF,TGTGCCAGTAGTGCCCGGTCGGGACAGGGGGTAGCCAAAAACATTCAGTACTTC